This T cell receptor beta chain was obtained from a study of blood T cell repertoires in COVID-19 (dated by TCRdb to the early 2020s). A note on the overall study: Samples from collaborators originated in the United States, Italy and Spain and spanned both the acute and convalescent phases of COVID-19. The material from the prospective study consisted of cDNA or gDNA derived from T cells, B-cell-depleted T cells, or PBMCs. Deeply sampled blood TCRbeta repertoires from subjects exposed to, actively infected with, or recovered from COVID-19 were included in the dataset. The repertoires were released in a freely available public database intended as a resource for research on the immune response to SARS-CoV-2. Samples came from the ongoing ImmuneRACE study (first 160 participants) plus 1,254 subjects from 6 global collaborators. Sample metadata almost always included a de-identified subject ID, COVID-19 status, age in years and sex. Where available, HLA class I and class II types were taken from metadata supplied by the sample provider and were not determined by assay-based typing. General findings and caveats noted by the study authors: Clinical and demographic metadata were provided uncurated, with the amount varying by source and participant.

TCRbeta CDR3 regions were amplified from genomic DNA by means of the immunoSEQ Assay, a bias-controlled multiplex PCR. Under the source paper's analysis protocol: The number of nucleated cells in each sample was estimated from the amplification of reference gene primers within the assay. To quantify the absolute abundance of each unique TCRbeta CDR3 rearrangement, sequence reads were collapsed and filtered. For each sample, productive Simpson clonality was calculated as the square root of Simpson's diversity index over productive rearrangements. This immuneACCESS table, as held by TCRdb, lists in-frame sequences with V and J called but not all clones. Of the missing ones, under half trace to an unresolved V gene in checked studies; the others have no known cause. The D gene and trimming were derived from the DNA, and the V and J assignments and clone size from that table. This sample is represented by approximately 220,000 clones; roughly 86% of them were singletons. Together, the top ten hold 3% to 3.5% of the sample.

The CDR3 goes from the cysteine to the phenylalanine over 14 residues. Just CDR3 DNA is preserved here, 42 bases in frame from base 1. V is cut by 0 bases and J by 4 bases, and the space between the germline ends is 7 bases. The germline V gene provides CDR1 SGHRS and CDR2 YFSETQ. Each collaborating institution followed its own protocols to collect whole blood in K2EDTA tubes. For TCRbeta analysis, collaborator samples were shipped as frozen whole blood, as isolated PBMCs, or as DNA extracted from either sample type. Comment on this clone: Its antigen remains undetermined. Base qualities are not at hand, and no much larger clone is one base apart.

Sequencing was performed on peripheral blood. This receptor was taken from a man in his sixties with acute or convalescent COVID-19. The chain was built from TRBV5-1 and TRBJ2-2, with the D gene call left open. Here the CDR3 is given as CASSLGLLTGELFF. At the DNA level, the sequence is TGCGCCAGCAGCTTGGGGCTCCTCACCGGGGAGCTGTTTTTT. The reference TRBV5-1 and TRBJ2-2 proteins fill in what lies around the CDR3, so the full variable domain reads KAGVTQTPRYLIKTRGQQVTLSCSPISGHRSVSWYQQTPGQGLQFLFEYFSETQRNKGNFPGRFSGRQFSNSRSEMNVSTLELGDSALYLCASSLGLLTGELFFGEGSRLTVL.